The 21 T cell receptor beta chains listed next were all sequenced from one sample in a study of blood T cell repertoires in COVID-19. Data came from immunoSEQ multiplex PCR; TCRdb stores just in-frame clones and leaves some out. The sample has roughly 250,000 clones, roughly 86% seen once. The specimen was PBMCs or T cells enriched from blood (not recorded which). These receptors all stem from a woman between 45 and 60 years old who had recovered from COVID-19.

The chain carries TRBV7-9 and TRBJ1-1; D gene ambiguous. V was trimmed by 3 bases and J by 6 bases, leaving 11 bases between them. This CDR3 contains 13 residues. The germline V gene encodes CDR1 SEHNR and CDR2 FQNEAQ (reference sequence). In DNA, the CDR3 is TGTGCCAGCAGCTTTCGGACTGGGGCTGAAGCTTTCTTT. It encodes CASSFRTGAEAFF. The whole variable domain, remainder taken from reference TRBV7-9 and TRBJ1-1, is DTGVSQNPRHKITKRGQNVTFRCDPISEHNRLYWYRQTLGQGPEFLTYFQNEAQLEKSRLLSDRFSAERPKGSFSTLEIQRTEQGDSAMYLCASSFRTGAEAFFGQGTRLTVV.

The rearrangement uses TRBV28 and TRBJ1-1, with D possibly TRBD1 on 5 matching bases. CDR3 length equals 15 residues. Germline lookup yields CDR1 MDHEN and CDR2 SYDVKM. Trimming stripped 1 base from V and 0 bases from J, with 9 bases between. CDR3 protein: CASSLYPGLNTEAFF. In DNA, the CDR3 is TGTGCCAGCAGTTTATACCCAGGGCTGAACACTGAAGCTTTCTTT.

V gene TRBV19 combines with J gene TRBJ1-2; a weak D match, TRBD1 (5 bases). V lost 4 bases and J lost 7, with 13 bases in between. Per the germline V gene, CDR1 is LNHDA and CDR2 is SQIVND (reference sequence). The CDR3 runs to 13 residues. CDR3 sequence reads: CASSTDTFSGYTF. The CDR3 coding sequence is TGTGCCAGTAGTACGGACACTTTTTCTGGCTACACCTTC.

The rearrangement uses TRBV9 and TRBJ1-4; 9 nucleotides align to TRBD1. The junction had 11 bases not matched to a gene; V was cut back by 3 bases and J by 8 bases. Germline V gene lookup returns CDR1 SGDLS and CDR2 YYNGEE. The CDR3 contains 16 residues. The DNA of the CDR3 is TGTGCCAGCAGCGCGTCACGCACAGGGGGCTCGGAAAAACTGTTTTTT. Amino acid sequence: CASSASRTGGSEKLFF.

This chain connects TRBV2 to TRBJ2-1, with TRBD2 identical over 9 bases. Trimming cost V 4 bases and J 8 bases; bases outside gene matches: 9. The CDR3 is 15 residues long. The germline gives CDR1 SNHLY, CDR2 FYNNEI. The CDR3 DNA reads TGTGCCAGCAGTGCCGGACTAGCGTGGGGGGATGAGCAGTTCTTC. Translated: CASSAGLAWGDEQFF.

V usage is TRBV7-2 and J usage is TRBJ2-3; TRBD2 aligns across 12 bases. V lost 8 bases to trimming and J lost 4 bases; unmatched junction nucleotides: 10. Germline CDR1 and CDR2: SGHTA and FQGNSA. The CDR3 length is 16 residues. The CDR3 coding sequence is TGTGCCAGCTCCCCCGGGGCTAGCGGGAGGGCAGATACGCAGTATTTT. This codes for CASSPGASGRADTQYF.

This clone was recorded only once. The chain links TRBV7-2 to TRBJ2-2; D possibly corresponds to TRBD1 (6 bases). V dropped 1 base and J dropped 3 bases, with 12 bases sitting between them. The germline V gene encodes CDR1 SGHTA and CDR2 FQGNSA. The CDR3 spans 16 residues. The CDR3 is CASSLVPGAHTGELFF. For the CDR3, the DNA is TGTGCCAGCAGCTTAGTCCCAGGGGCGCACACCGGGGAGCTGTTTTTT. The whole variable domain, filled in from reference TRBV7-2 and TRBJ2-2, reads GAGVSQSPSNKVTEKGKDVELRCDPISGHTALYWYRQSLGQGLEFLIYFQGNSAPDKSGLPSDRFSAERTGGSVSTLTIQRTQQEDSAVYLCASSLVPGAHTGELFFGEGSRLTVL.

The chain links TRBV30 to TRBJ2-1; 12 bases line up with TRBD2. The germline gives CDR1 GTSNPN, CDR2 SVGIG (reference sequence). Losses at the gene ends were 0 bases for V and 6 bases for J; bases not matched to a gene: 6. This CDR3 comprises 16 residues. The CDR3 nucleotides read TGTGCCTGGAGTGTACCCCTAGCGGGGGGGCCCAATGAGCAGTTCTTC. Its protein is CAWSVPLAGGPNEQFF.

The CDR3 reads CASRLMSPEGNHYEQYF. CDR3 in DNA: TGTGCAAGTCGCTTAATGAGCCCGGAGGGTAATCACTACGAGCAGTACTTC. This chain links TRBV12-2 with TRBJ2-7; the D call of TRBD2 is as the table states it, not checked on the DNA. TRBV12-2 is an annotated pseudogene. The CDR3 is 17 amino acids.

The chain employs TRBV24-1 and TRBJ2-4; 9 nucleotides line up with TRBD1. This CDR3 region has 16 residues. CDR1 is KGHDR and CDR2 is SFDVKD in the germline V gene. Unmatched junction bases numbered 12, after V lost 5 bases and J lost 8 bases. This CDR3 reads CATSAAITGGADIQYF. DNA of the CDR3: TGTGCCACCAGTGCTGCCATTACAGGGGGCGCGGACATTCAGTACTTC.

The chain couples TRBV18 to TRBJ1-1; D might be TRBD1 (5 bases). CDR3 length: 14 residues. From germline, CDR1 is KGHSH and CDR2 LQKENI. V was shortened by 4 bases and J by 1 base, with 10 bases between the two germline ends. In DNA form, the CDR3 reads TGTGCCAGCTCACAGGACAACGCGAACACTGAAGCTTTCTTT. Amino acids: CASSQDNANTEAFF. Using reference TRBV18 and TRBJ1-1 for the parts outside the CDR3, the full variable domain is NAGVMQNPRHLVRRRGQEARLRCSPMKGHSHVYWYRQLPEEGLKFMVYLQKENIIDESGMPKERFSAEFPKEGPSILRIQQVVRGDSAAYFCASSQDNANTEAFFGQGTRLTVV.

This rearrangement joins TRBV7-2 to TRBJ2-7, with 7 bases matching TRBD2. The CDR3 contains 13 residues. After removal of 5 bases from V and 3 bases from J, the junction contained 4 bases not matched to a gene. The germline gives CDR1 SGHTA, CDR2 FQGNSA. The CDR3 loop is CASSPSSGYEQYF. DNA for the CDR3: TGTGCCAGCAGCCCATCTAGCGGCTACGAGCAGTACTTC. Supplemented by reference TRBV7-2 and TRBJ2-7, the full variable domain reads GAGVSQSPSNKVTEKGKDVELRCDPISGHTALYWYRQSLGQGLEFLIYFQGNSAPDKSGLPSDRFSAERTGGSVSTLTIQRTQQEDSAVYLCASSPSSGYEQYFGPGTRLTVT.

The CDR3: CASSLASGRATDTQYF. CDR3 nucleotides: TGTGCCAGCAGCTTGGCTAGCGGGAGGGCCACAGATACGCAGTATTTT. This sequence joins TRBV5-8 and TRBJ2-3; 12 bases are shared with TRBD2. The CDR3 spans 16 residues. The V gene's germline CDR1 is SGHTS and CDR2 YDEGEE. Losses at the gene ends were 0 bases for V and 2 bases for J; bases not matched to a gene: 1.

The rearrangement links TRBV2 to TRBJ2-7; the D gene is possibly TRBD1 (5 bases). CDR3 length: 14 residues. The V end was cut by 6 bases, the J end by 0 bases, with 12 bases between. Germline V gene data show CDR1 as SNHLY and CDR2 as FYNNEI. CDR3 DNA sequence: TGTGCCAGCAGGTCTACAGGTAGCTCCTACGAGCAGTACTTC. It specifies CASRSTGSSYEQYF. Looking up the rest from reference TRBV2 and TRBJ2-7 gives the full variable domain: EPEVTQTPSHQVTQMGQEVILRCVPISNHLYFYWYRQILGQKVEFLVSFYNNEISEKSEIFDDQFSVERPDGSNFTLKIRSTKLEDSAMYFCASRSTGSSYEQYFGPGTRLTVT.

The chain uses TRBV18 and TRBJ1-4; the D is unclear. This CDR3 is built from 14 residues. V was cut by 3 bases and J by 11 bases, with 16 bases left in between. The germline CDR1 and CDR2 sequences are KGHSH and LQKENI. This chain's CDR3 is CASSPTDGGLKLFF. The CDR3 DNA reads TGTGCCAGCTCACCGACGGACGGCGGACTCAAACTGTTTTTT. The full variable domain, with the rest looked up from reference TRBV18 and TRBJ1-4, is NAGVMQNPRHLVRRRGQEARLRCSPMKGHSHVYWYRQLPEEGLKFMVYLQKENIIDESGMPKERFSAEFPKEGPSILRIQQVVRGDSAAYFCASSPTDGGLKLFFGSGTQLSVL.

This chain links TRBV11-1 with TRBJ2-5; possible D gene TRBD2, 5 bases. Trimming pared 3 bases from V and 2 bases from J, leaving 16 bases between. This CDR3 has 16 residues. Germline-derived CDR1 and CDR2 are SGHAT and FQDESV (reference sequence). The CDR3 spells CASSLSFDYHQETQYF. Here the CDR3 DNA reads TGTGCCAGCAGCTTGAGTTTTGACTACCATCAAGAGACCCAGTACTTC.

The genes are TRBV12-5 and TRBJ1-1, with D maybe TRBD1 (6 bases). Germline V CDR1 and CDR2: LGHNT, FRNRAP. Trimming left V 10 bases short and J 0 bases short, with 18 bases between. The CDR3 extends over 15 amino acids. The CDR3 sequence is CATRVGQNLNTEAFF. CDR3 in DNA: TGTGCTACCCGAGTTGGACAGAACTTGAACACTGAAGCTTTCTTT.

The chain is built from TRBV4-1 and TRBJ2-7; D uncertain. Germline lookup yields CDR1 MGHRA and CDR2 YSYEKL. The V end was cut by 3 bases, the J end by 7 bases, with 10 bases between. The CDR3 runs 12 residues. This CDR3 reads CASSHPKNEQYF. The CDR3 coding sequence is TGCGCCAGCAGCCACCCCAAAAATGAGCAGTACTTC.

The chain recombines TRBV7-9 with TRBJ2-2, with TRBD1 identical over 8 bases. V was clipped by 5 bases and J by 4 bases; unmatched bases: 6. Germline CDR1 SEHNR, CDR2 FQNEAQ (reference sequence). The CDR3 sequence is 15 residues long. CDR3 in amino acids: CASSRTGTSTGELFF. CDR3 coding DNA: TGTGCCAGCAGCCGGACAGGGACGTCCACCGGGGAGCTGTTTTTT.

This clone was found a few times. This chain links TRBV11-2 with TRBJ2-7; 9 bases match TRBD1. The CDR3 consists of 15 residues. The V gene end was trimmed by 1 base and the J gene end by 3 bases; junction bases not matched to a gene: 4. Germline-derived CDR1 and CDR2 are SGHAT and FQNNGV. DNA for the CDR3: TGTGCCAGCAGCTTAGGGACAGGGGATTTCTACGAGCAGTACTTC. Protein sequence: CASSLGTGDFYEQYF.

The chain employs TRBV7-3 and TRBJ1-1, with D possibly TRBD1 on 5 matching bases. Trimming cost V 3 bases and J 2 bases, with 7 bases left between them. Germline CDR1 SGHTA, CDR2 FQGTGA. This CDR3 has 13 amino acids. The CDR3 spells CASSFGANTEAFF. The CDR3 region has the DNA TGTGCCAGCAGCTTTGGGGCTAACACTGAAGCTTTCTTT.